This T cell receptor (beta chain) derives from a study of T cells in Graves' hyperthyroidism and ophthalmopathy. What was amplified from RNA transcripts were TCR beta CDR3 regions. HTBI primers were the set used in a first-round RT-PCR of the TCR CDR3. One entry per CDR3 protein results from TCRdb running MiXCR on the multiplex PCR reads. The data show around 700,000 distinct CDR3 sequences, with around 20% seen just once and over 15% held by the top ten. With 4 bases removed from V and 2 bases from J, the gap between germline ends came to 14 bases. This CDR3 has 16 amino acids. CDR1 and CDR2 (germline): SGHAT, FQNNGV. Exclusions: uncontrolled infection, other autoimmune disease, pregnancy, lactation. The PBMCs had their origin in 7.5 to 10 ml of fresh peripheral blood.

V gene TRBV11-2 combines with J gene TRBJ1-4; D is perhaps TRBD1 (5 bases). Sequenced sample: blood. The TCR originated in a woman aged 45-65 years with Graves' hyperthyroidism that later progressed to Graves' ophthalmopathy. The CDR3 here is CASSSREGPTNEKLFF. CDR3 DNA sequence: TGTGCCAGCAGCTCGCGGGAGGGGCCGACTAATGAAAAACTGTTTTTT.